A single TCR beta chain is shown here with its context. This entry belongs to a study of blood T cell repertoires in COVID-19. Study-wide context: PBMCs, B-cell-depleted T cells, or T cells provided the cDNA or gDNA that made up the material.

Clinical history reported by participants formed the basis on which cohorts were assigned. Only in-frame clones appear in the TCRdb table, and some are missing; sequencing was by immunoSEQ multiplex PCR. The sample records about 240,000 clones, about 89% being singletons. The origin of this receptor is a young woman who had recovered from COVID-19. Sequenced material: PBMCs or T cells enriched from blood (not recorded which).

CDR3: CASSLDSEAFF. The CDR3 bases are TGTGCCAGTAGTTTGGACAGTGAAGCTTTCTTT. The chain has TRBV19 and TRBJ1-1; TRBD1 might be the D (6 bases). This CDR3 has 11 residues. Per germline, CDR1 LNHDA and CDR2 SQIVND (reference sequence). V was pared by 5 bases and J by 7 bases, with 8 bases between. The complete variable domain, with remaining parts taken from reference TRBV19 and TRBJ1-1, reads DGGITQSPKYLFRKEGQNVTLSCEQNLNHDAMYWYRQDPGQGLRLIYYSQIVNDFQKGDIAEGYSVSREKKESFPLTVTSAQKNPTAFYLCASSLDSEAFFGQGTRLTVV.